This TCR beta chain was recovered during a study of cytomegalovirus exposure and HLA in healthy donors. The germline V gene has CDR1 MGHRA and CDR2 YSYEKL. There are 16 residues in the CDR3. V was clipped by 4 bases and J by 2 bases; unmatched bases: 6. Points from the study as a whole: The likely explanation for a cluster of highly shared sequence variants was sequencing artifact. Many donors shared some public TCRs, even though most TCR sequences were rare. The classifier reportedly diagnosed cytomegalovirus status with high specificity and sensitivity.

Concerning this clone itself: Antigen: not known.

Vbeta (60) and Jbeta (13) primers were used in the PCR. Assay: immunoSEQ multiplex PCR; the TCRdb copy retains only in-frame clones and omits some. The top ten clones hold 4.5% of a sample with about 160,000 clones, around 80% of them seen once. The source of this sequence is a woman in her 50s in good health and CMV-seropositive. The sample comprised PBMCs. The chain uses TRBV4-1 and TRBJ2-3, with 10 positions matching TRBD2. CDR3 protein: CASSLSAGGPTDTQYF. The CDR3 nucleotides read TGCGCCAGCAGCCTTTCAGCGGGGGGGCCCACAGATACGCAGTATTTT.